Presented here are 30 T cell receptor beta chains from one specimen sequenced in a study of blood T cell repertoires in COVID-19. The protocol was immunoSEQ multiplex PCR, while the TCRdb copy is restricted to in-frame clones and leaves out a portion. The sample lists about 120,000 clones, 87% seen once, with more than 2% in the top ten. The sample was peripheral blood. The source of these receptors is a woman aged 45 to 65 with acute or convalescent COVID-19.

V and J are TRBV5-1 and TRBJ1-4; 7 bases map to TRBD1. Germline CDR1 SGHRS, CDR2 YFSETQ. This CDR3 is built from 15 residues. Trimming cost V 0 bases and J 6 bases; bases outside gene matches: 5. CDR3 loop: CASSLGGTVDEKLFF. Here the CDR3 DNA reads TGCGCCAGCAGCTTGGGAGGGACAGTGGATGAAAAACTGTTTTTT.

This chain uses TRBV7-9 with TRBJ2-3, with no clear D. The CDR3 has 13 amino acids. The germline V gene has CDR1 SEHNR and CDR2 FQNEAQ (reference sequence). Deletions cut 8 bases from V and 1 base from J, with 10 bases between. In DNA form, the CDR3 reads TGTGCCAGCTCCCCCCGGGGCACAGATACGCAGTATTTT. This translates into CASSPRGTDTQYF.

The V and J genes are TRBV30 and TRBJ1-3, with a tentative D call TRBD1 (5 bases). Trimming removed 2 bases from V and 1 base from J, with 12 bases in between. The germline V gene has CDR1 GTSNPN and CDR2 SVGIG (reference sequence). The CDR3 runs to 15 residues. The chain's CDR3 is CAWSKRGYSGNTIYF. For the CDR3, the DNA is TGTGCCTGGAGTAAACGGGGGTATTCTGGAAACACCATATATTTT.

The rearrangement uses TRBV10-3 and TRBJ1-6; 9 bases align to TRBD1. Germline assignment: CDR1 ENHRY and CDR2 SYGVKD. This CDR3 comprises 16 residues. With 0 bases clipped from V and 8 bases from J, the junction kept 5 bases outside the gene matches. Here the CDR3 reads CAISESAGQGDSPLHF. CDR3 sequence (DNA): TGTGCCATCAGTGAGTCGGCGGGACAGGGTGATTCACCCCTCCACTTT.

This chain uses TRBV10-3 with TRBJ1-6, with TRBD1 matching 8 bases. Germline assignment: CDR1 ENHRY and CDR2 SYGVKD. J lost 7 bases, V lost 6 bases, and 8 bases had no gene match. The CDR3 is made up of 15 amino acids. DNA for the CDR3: TGTGCCATCAGGATGGACAGGGAAGGGAATTCACCCCTCCACTTT. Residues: CAIRMDREGNSPLHF.

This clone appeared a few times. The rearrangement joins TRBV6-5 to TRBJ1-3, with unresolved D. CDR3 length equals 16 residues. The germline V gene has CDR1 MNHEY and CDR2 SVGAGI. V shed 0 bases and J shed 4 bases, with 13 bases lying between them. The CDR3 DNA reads TGTGCCAGCAGTTACTCCCGAGGGTTTTCAGGAAACACCATATATTTT. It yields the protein CASSYSRGFSGNTIYF.

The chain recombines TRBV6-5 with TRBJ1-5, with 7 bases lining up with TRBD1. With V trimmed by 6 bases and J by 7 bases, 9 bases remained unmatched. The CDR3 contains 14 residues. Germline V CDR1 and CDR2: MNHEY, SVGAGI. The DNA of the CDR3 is TGTGCCAGCAGCCTACAGGGGACTGGGCAGCCCCAGCATTTT. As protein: CASSLQGTGQPQHF.

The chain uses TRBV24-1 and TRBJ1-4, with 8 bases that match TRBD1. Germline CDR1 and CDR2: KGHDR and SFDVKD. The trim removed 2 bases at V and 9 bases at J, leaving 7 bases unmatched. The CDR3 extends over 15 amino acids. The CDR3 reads CATSDSSGTGQKLFF. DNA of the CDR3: TGTGCCACCAGTGATTCTTCCGGGACAGGCCAAAAACTGTTTTTT.

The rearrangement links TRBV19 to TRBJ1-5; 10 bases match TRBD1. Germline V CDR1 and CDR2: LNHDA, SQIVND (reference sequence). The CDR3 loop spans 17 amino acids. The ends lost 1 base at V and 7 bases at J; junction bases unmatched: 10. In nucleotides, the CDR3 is TGTGCCAGTAGTATAGTCGGACAGGGGGTGTCTGGGCAGCCCCAGCATTTT. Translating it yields CASSIVGQGVSGQPQHF.

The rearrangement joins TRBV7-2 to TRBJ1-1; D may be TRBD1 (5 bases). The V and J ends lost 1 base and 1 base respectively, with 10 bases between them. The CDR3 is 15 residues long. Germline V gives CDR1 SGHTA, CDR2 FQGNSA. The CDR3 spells CASSLGGYRNTEAFF. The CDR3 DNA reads TGTGCCAGCAGCTTAGGGGGCTACAGGAACACTGAAGCTTTCTTT.

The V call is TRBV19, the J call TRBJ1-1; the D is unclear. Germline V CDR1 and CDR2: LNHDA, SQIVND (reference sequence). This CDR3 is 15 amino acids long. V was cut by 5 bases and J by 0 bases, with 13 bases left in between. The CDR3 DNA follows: TGTGCCAGTAGTTGGGGAGTCCTGATGAACACTGAAGCTTTCTTT. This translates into CASSWGVLMNTEAFF.

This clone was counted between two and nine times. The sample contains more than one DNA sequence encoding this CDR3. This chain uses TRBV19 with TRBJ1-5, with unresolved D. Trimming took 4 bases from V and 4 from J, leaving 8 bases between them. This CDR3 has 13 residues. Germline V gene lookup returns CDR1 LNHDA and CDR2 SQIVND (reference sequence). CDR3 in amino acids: CASSRQVNQPQHF. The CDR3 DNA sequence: TGTGCCAGTAGTAGGCAGGTTAATCAGCCCCAGCATTTT.

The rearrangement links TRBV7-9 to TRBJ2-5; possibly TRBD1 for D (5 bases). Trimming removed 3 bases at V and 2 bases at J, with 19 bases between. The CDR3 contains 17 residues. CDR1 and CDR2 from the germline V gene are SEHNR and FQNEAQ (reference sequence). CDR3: CASSFPSRQPLQETQYF. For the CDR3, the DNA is TGTGCCAGCAGCTTTCCAAGCCGACAGCCACTTCAAGAGACCCAGTACTTC.

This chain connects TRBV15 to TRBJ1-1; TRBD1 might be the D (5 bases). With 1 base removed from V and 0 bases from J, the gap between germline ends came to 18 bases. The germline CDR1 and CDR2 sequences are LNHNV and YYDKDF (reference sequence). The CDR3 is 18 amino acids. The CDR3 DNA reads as TGTGCCACCAGCAGAGTAGCGGGGACGGCGCCCATGAACACTGAAGCTTTCTTT. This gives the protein CATSRVAGTAPMNTEAFF.

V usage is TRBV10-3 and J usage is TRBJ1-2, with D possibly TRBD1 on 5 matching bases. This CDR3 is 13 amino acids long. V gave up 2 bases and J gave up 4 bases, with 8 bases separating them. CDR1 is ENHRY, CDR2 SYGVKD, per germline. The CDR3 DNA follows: TGTGCCATCAGTGAGGACAGCCGCTATGGCTACACCTTC. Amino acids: CAISEDSRYGYTF.

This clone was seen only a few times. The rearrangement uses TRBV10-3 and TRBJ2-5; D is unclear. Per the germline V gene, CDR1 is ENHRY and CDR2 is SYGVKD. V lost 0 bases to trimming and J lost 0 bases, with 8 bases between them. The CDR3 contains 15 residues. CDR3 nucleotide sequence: TGTGCCATCAGTGAGTCGGCAGACAACCAAGAGACCCAGTACTTC. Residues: CAISESADNQETQYF.

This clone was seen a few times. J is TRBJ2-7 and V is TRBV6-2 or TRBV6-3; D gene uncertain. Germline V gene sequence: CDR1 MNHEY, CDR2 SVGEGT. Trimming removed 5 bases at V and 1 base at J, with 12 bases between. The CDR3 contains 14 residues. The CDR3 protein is CASSLLGSSYEQYF. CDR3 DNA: TGTGCCAGCAGTCTATTGGGCAGTTCCTACGAGCAGTACTTC.

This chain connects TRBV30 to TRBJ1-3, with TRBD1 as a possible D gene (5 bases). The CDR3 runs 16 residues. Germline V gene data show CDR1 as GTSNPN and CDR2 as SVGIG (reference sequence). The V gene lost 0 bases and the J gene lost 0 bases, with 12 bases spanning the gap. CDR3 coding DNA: TGTGCCTGGAGTGTAGCGGGGGGTTCCTCTGGAAACACCATATATTTT. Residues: CAWSVAGGSSGNTIYF.

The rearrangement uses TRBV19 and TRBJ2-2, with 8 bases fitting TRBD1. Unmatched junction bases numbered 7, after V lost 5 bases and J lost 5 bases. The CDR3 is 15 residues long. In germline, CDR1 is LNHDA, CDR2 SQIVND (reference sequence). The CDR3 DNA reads TGTGCCAGTAGTGTCCGACAGGGGAGGACCGGGGAGCTGTTTTTT. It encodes CASSVRQGRTGELFF. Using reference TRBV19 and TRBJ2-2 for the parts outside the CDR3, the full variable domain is DGGITQSPKYLFRKEGQNVTLSCEQNLNHDAMYWYRQDPGQGLRLIYYSQIVNDFQKGDIAEGYSVSREKKESFPLTVTSAQKNPTAFYLCASSVRQGRTGELFFGEGSRLTVL.

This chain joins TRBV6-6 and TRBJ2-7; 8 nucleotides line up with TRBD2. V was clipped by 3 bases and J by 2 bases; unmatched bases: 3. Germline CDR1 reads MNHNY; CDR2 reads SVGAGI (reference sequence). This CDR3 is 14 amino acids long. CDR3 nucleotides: TGTGCCAGCAGTTATAGCGGGACCGCCTACGAGCAGTACTTC. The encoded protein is CASSYSGTAYEQYF.

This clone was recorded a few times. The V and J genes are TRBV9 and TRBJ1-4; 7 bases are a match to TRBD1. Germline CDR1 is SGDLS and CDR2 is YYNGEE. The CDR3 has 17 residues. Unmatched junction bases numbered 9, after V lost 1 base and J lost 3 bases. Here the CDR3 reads CASSVSGQLAANEKLFF. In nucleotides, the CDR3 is TGTGCCAGCAGCGTATCGGGACAGCTCGCAGCTAATGAAAAACTGTTTTTT.

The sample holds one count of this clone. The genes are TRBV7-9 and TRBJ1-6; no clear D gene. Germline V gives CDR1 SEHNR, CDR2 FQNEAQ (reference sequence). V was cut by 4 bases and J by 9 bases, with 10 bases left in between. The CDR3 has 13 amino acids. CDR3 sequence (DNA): TGTGCCAGCAGCTCATCGGGAGTTTCACCCCTCCACTTT. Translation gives CASSSSGVSPLHF.

CDR3 sequence (DNA): TGCGCCAGCAGCCCGAAGACTAGCGGGAGAGGGGCCGGGGAGCTGTTTTTT. Protein product: CASSPKTSGRGAGELFF. The rearrangement links TRBV5-1 to TRBJ2-2, with 12 nucleotides matching TRBD2. Germline V gene sequence: CDR1 SGHRS, CDR2 YFSETQ. The CDR3 spans 17 residues. V lost 4 bases, J lost 6 bases, and 10 bases stayed unmatched.

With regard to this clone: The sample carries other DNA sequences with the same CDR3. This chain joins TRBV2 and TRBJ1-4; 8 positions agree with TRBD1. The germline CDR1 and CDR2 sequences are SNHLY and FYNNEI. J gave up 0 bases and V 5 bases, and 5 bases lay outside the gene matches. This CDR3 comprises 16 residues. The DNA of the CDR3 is TGTGCCAGCAGTAAAGGACAGGGCACAACTAATGAAAAACTGTTTTTT. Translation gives CASSKGQGTTNEKLFF.

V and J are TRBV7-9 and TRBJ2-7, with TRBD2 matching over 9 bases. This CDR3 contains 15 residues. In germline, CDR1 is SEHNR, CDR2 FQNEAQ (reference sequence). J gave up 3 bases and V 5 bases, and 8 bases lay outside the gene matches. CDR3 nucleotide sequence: TGTGCCAGCAGCCCCGCGGGGGGGGTCTTCTACGAGCAGTACTTC. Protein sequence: CASSPAGGVFYEQYF.

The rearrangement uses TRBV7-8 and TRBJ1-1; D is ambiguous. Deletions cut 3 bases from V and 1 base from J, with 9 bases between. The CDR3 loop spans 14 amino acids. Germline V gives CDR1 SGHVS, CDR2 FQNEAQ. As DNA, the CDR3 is TGTGCCAGCAGCTTCAACCCGGGGAACACTGAAGCTTTCTTT. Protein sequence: CASSFNPGNTEAFF.

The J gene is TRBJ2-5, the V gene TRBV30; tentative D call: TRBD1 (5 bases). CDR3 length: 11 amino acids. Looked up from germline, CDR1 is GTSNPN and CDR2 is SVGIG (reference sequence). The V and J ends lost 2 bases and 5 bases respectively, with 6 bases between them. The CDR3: CAWSSGETQYF. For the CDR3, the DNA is TGTGCCTGGAGTTCAGGGGAGACCCAGTACTTC.

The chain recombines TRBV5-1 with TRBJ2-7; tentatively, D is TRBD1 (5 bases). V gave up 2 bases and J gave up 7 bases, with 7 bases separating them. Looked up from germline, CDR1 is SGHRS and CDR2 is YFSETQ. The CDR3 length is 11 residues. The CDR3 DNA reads TGCGCCAGCAGCTTCGGACAAGAGCAGTACTTC. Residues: CASSFGQEQYF.

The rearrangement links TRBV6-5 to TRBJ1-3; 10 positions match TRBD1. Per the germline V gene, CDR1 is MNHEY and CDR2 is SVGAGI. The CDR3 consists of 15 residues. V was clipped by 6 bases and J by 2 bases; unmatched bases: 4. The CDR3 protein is CASSPGQGTGNTIYF. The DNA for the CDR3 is TGTGCCAGCAGCCCGGGACAGGGGACTGGAAACACCATATATTTT.

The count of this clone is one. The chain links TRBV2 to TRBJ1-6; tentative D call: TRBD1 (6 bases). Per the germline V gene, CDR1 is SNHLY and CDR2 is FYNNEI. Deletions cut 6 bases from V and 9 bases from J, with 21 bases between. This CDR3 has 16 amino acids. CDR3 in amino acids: CASSPLGGRESSPLHF. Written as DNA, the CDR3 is TGTGCCAGCAGCCCTCTCGGGGGGCGGGAAAGTTCACCCCTCCACTTT.